This note documents a single T cell receptor (beta chain) sequence. Its antigen remains undetermined. Base qualities are not provided; no much larger clone lies one nucleotide away. Per the germline V gene, MGHRA is the CDR1 and YSYEKL is the CDR2. V is trimmed back by 5 bases and J by 2 bases, and the junction contains 4 bases that no gene match accounts for. Its CDR3 holds 15 amino acids, cysteine through phenylalanine. Here the CDR3 DNA is all that survives: 45 bases in frame from base 1. The library was produced with the immunoSEQ multiplex PCR assay. Sourced from immuneACCESS, this table was stored by TCRdb with only in-frame sequences that have V and J called. A share of the clones is absent; for the studies checked, an unresolved V gene accounts for under half, and the remainder has no known explanation. In all, the sample holds under 85,000 clones, and roughly 94% of those were seen once. The top ten clonotypes cover less than 0.6% of the sample.

The data belong to a study of T cell changes during pregnancy in multiple sclerosis (dated by TCRdb to the late 2010s). Looking at the study overall: Changes in the T cell repertoire over the course of pregnancy were examined in this study in women with multiple sclerosis.

The sequencing here drew on peripheral blood, taken in the third trimester of pregnancy. The sequence was collected from a female donor with multiple sclerosis, enrolled in a pregnancy study. This chain is built from TRBV4-1 and TRBJ2-3; 10 of the junction bases match TRBD1. The DNA is as follows: TGCGCCAGCAGCAAAAGACAGGGGGCCACAGATACGCAGTATTTT. Its amino acids are CASSKRQGATDTQYF.